This T cell receptor (beta chain) was obtained from a study of shared clonotypes between healthy human individuals. Trimming cost V 6 bases and J 6 bases; bases outside gene matches: 8. The CDR3 length is 13 residues. The V gene's germline CDR1 is MNHEY and CDR2 SVGAGI. The protocol was immunoSEQ multiplex PCR, while the TCRdb copy is restricted to in-frame clones and leaves out a portion. The table includes roughly 2.4 million clones, 95% detected once. V gene TRBV6-5 combines with J gene TRBJ2-7; TRBD1 matches at 7 bases. The sequenced sample was naive CD4+ T cells sorted from blood. Described subset: CD45RA+ positively selected. The sequence was collected from a man younger than 35 in good health. CDR3 amino acids: CASRGTVHSEQYF. The CDR3 bases are TGTGCCAGCAGGGGGACAGTTCATTCCGAGCAGTACTTC.